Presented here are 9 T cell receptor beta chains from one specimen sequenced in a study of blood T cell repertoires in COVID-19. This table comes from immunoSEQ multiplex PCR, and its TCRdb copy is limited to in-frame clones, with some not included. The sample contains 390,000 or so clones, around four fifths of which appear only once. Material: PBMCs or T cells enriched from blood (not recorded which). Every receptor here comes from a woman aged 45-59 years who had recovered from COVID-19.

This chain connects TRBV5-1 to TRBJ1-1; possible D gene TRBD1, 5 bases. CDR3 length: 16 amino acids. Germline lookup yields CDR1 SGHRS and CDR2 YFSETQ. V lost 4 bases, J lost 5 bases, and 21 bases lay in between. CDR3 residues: CASSPGPNPGGTEAFF. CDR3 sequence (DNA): TGCGCCAGCAGCCCCGGGCCAAATCCTGGGGGGACTGAAGCTTTCTTT.

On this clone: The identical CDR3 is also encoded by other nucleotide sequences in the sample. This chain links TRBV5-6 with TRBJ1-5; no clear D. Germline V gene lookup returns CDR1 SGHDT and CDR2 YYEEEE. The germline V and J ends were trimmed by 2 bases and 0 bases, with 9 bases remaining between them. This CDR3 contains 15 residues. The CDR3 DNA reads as TGTGCCAGCAGCTTTGGCGGCTATAGCAATCAGCCCCAGCATTTT. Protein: CASSFGGYSNQPQHF.

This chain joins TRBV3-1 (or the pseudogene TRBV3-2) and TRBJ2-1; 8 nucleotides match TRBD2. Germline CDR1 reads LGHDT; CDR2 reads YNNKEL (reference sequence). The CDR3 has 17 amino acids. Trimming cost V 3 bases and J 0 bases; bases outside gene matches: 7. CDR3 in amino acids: CASSHLAGRSSYNEQFF. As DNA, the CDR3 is TGTGCCAGCAGCCATCTAGCGGGCCGGAGCTCCTACAATGAGCAGTTCTTC.

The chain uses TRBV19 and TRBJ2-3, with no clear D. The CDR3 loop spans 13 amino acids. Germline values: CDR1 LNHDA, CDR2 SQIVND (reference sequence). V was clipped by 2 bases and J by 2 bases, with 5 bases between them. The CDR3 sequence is CASSIQFTDTQYF. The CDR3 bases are TGTGCCAGTAGTATACAGTTCACAGATACGCAGTATTTT.

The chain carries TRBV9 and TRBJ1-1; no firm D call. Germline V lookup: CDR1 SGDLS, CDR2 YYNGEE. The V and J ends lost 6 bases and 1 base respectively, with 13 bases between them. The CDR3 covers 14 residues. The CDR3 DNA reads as TGTGCCAGCACCGCACTTCCGGGGAACACTGAAGCTTTCTTT. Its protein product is CASTALPGNTEAFF.

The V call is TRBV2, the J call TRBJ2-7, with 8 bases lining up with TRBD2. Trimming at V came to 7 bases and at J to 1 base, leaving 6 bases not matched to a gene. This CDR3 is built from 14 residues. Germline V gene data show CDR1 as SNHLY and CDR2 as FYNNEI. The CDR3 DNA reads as TGTGCCAGCATCTTTGGCGGGGGGTCCTACGAGCAGTACTTC. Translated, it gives CASIFGGGSYEQYF.

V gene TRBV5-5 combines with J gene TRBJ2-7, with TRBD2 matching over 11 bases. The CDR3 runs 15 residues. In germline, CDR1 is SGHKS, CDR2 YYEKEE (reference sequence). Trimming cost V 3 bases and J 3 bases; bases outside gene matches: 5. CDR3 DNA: TGTGCCAGCAGCTCGGGACTAGCGGCCCTCTACGAGCAGTACTTC. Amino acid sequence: CASSSGLAALYEQYF.

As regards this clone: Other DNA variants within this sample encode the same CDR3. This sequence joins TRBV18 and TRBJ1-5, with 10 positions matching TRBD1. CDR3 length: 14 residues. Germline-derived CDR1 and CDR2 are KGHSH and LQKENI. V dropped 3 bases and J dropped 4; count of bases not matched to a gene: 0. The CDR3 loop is CASSPGQGNQPQHF. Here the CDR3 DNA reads TGTGCCAGCTCACCGGGACAGGGGAATCAGCCCCAGCATTTT. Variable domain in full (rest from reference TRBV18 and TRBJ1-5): NAGVMQNPRHLVRRRGQEARLRCSPMKGHSHVYWYRQLPEEGLKFMVYLQKENIIDESGMPKERFSAEFPKEGPSILRIQQVVRGDSAAYFCASSPGQGNQPQHFGDGTRLSIL.

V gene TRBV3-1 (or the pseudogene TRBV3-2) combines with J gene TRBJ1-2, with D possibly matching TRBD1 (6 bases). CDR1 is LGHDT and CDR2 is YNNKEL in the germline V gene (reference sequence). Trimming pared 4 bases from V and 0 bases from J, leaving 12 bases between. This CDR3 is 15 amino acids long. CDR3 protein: CASSLHRETNYGYTF. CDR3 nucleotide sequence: TGTGCCAGCAGCCTACACAGGGAGACTAACTATGGCTACACCTTC.